Presented here are 9 T cell receptor beta chains from one specimen sequenced in a study of PD-L1 blockade in urothelial cancer (dated by TCRdb to 2016 to 2017). The library was made by the immunoSEQ multiplex PCR assay. The table comes from immuneACCESS by way of TCRdb, which keeps in-frame sequences with V and J called. Part of the clones is missing from these tables; in studies checked, under half for an unresolved V gene and the rest for unknown reasons. Here the sample has over 65,000 clones; around four fifths occur a single time. About 4.5% of the sample belongs to the ten largest clones. Specimen: PBMCs, collected around atezolizumab (anti-PD-L1) treatment. The receptors come from a man between 70 and 80 years old with urothelial cancer.

The rearrangement joins TRBV5-1 to TRBJ1-1; 7 bases agree with TRBD1. The V gene end was trimmed by 0 bases and the J gene end by 4 bases; junction bases not matched to a gene: 9. This CDR3 has 16 amino acids. CDR1 is SGHRS, CDR2 YFSETQ, per germline. The CDR3 protein is CASSLAVGQRGTEAFF. CDR3 nucleotide sequence: TGCGCCAGCAGCTTGGCGGTGGGACAGCGCGGCACTGAAGCTTTCTTT.

The chain joins TRBV12-5 to TRBJ2-7; 10 bases are shared with TRBD2. The CDR3 has 15 residues. After removal of 1 base from V and 0 bases from J, the junction contained 0 bases not matched to a gene. Germline V gene sequence: CDR1 LGHNT, CDR2 FRNRAP. CDR3 coding DNA: TGTGCTAGTGGTTTGGGACTAGCGGGCTCCTACGAGCAGTACTTC. Translation gives CASGLGLAGSYEQYF.

This clone was counted once. V is TRBV4-2 and J is TRBJ2-7, with 8 bases identical to TRBD2. The CDR3 contains 15 residues. Unmatched junction bases numbered 5, after V lost 1 base and J lost 3 bases. CDR1 is LGHNA, CDR2 YNFKEQ, per germline. The CDR3 DNA reads TGTGCCAGCAGCCAAGGTGGGCTAGCGGGCTACGAGCAGTACTTC. Protein product: CASSQGGLAGYEQYF.

The J gene is TRBJ1-5, the V gene TRBV28, with 8 nucleotides matching TRBD1. The V segment lost 4 bases and the J segment 5 bases; nucleotides outside the gene matches: 4. Germline V gene sequence: CDR1 MDHEN, CDR2 SYDVKM. CDR3 length: 14 residues. CDR3 sequence: CASSWTGLDQPQHF. As DNA, the CDR3 is TGTGCCAGCAGTTGGACAGGGTTGGATCAGCCCCAGCATTTT. The full variable domain, with the rest looked up from reference TRBV28 and TRBJ1-5, is DVKVTQSSRYLVKRTGEKVFLECVQDMDHENMFWYRQDPGLGLRLIYFSYDVKMKEKGDIPEGYSVSREKKERFSLILESASTNQTSMYLCASSWTGLDQPQHFGDGTRLSIL.

J is TRBJ2-1 and V is TRBV4-1; D ambiguous. The germline CDR1 and CDR2 sequences are MGHRA and YSYEKL. The CDR3 has 16 amino acids. V gave up 0 bases and J gave up 1 base, with 10 bases separating them. The CDR3 here is CASSQETPRSYNEQFF. Written as DNA, the CDR3 is TGCGCCAGCAGCCAAGAAACGCCTAGGTCCTACAATGAGCAGTTCTTC.

CDR3: CASSLTSGAGETQYF. In nucleotides, the CDR3 is TGCGCCAGCAGCTTGACTAGCGGGGCGGGGGAGACCCAGTACTTC. The V and J genes are TRBV5-1 and TRBJ2-5; TRBD2 matches at 10 bases. Germline values: CDR1 SGHRS, CDR2 YFSETQ. The CDR3 contains 15 residues. J lost 5 bases, V lost 1 base, and 5 bases had no gene match.

The chain carries TRBV30 and TRBJ1-1, with 7 bases aligning to TRBD1. V shed 2 bases and J 11 bases; nucleotides not matched to a gene: 8. Germline V gives CDR1 GTSNPN, CDR2 SVGIG (reference sequence). CDR3 size: 12 residues. Written as DNA, the CDR3 is TGTGCCTGGAGTCTGACAGGGAAGAGGGCTTTCTTT. It codes for CAWSLTGKRAFF.

CDR3 in DNA: TGCAGCGTCGCCCCTTCTAGCGGGAGGTTGGAGACCCAGTACTTC. Translation: CSVAPSSGRLETQYF. The chain employs TRBV29-1 and TRBJ2-5, with 11 nucleotides matching TRBD2. Germline V gives CDR1 SQVTM, CDR2 ANQGSEA. The CDR3 has 15 amino acids. V shed 6 bases and J 5 bases; nucleotides not matched to a gene: 11.

The rearrangement links TRBV4-1 to TRBJ1-2; D unclear. CDR3 length: 15 amino acids. The V gene's germline CDR1 is MGHRA and CDR2 YSYEKL. Trimming pared 6 bases from V and 7 bases from J, leaving 21 bases between. CDR3 amino acids: CASRSVQAPTGGYTF. The DNA for the CDR3 is TGCGCCAGCAGATCAGTCCAGGCCCCAACTGGTGGCTACACCTTC.